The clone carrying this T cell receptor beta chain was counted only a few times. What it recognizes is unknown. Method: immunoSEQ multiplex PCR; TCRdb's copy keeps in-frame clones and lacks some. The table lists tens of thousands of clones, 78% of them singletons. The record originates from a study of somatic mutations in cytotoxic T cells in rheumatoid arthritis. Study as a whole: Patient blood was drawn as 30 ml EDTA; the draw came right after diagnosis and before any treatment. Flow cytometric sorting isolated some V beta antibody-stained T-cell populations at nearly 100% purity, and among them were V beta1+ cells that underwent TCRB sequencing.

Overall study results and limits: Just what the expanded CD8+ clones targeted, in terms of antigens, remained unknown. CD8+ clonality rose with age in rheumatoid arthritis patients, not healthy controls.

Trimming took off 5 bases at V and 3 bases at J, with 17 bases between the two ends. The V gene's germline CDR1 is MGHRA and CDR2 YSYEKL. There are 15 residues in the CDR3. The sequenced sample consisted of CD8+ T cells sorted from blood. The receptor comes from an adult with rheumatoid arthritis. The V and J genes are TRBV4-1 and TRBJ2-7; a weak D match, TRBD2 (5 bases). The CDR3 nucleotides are TGCGCCAGCAGCACCCGGGAACAAGACGGCTACGAGCAGTACTTC. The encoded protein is CASSTREQDGYEQYF.